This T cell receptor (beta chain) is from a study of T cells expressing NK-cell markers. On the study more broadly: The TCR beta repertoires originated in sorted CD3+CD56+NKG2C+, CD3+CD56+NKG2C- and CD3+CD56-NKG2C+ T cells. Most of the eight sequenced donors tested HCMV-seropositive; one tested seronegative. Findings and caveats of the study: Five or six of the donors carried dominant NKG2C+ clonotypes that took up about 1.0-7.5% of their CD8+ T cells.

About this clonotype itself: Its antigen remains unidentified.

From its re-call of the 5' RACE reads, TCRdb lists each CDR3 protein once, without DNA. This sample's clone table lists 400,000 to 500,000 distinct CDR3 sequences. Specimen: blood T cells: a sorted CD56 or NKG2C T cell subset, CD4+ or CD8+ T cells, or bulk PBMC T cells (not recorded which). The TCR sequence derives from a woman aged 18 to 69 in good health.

The CDR3 protein is CASSLVSSSNEQFF. V usage is TRBV7-2 and J usage is TRBJ2-1. The germline gives CDR1 SGHTA, CDR2 FQGNSA. The CDR3 runs to 14 residues.